The table lists the clone carrying this T cell receptor (beta chain) with a few counts. Individual cDNA molecules were tagged with unique molecular identifiers. TCRdb re-called the 5' RACE reads with MiXCR, one entry per CDR3 protein. This table holds around 57,000 distinct CDR3 sequences, roughly 11% found once. The sample comes from a study of early T cells in non-severe SARS-CoV-2 infection. In the study overall: The sequenced material was bulk RNA from unsorted whole blood, and its chains were unpaired.

The CDR3 spans 14 residues. Trimming took off 5 bases at V and 1 base at J, with 11 bases between the two ends. This clonotype was sampled from an adult who was a healthcare worker with PCR-confirmed SARS-CoV-2 infection or an uninfected control (not recorded which). The sample comprised whole blood. V and J are TRBV12-3 or TRBV12-4 and TRBJ1-1; no firm D call. The CDR3 nucleotides are TGTGCCAGCAGTGTCTTGGACCAGAACACTGAAGCTTTCTTT. This codes for CASSVLDQNTEAFF.